The source of this TCR beta chain is a study of blood T cell repertoires in COVID-19 (dated by TCRdb to the early 2020s). Regarding the study in general: Samples from collaborators originated in the United States, Italy and Spain and spanned both the acute and convalescent phases of COVID-19. The material from the prospective study consisted of cDNA or gDNA derived from T cells, B-cell-depleted T cells, or PBMCs. Subjects who had been exposed to COVID-19, were actively infected with it, or had recovered from it provided the deeply sampled blood TCRbeta repertoires that made up the dataset. The repertoires were released in a freely available public database intended as a resource for research on the immune response to SARS-CoV-2. Samples came from the ongoing ImmuneRACE study (first 160 participants) plus 1,254 subjects from 6 global collaborators. Nearly every sample came with metadata listing a de-identified subject ID, COVID-19 status, age in years and sex. Where available, HLA class I and class II types were obtained from metadata supplied by the sample provider rather than from assay-based typing. What the study reported, not specific to this receptor: The amount of clinical and demographic metadata varied by source and participant and was provided uncurated.

Participants in the prospective study were aged roughly 18 to 95 years, lived in about two dozen United States geographic areas, and enrolled through a virtual design. Cohort assignment in the prospective study relied on participant-reported clinical history from a screening survey and a study questionnaire. Recovered participants in ImmuneRACE Cohort 3 were defined by two consecutive negative NP/OP PCR tests, clearance by a healthcare professional, or resolution of symptoms. In the prospective study, whole blood, serum and a nasopharyngeal or oropharyngeal swab were collected from each participant by mobile phlebotomists. Over a roughly 2-month period, participants in the prospective study had the option of providing additional blood draws and questionnaires. Prospective study blood samples were shipped either frozen or at room temperature before DNA extraction. Reading the germline V gene gives CDR1 SNHLY and CDR2 FYNNEI. Germline trimming: 2 bases from V, 10 bases from J; junction bases outside gene matches: 13. The CDR3 runs 16 residues from the cysteine to the phenylalanine. Left in the record is the CDR3 DNA by itself, 48 bases read in frame from the first base.

On this clone: This receptor's antigen is unknown. It has no much larger one-base neighbor in the sample; base qualities were not kept.

TCRbeta CDR3 regions were amplified from genomic DNA by means of the immunoSEQ Assay, a bias-controlled multiplex PCR. Processing in the source paper ran as follows. The number of nucleated cells in each sample was estimated from the amplification of reference gene primers within the assay. Sequence reads were collapsed and filtered to measure the absolute abundance of every unique TCRbeta CDR3 rearrangement. For each sample, productive Simpson clonality was calculated by taking the square root of Simpson's diversity index across productive rearrangements. The clones in this table, taken by TCRdb from immuneACCESS, are in-frame only. Not every clone is retained; where verified, under half of the shortfall comes from an unresolved V gene, and the cause of the rest is unknown. Clone size and the V and J calls come from that table; the DNA yielded D and trimming. This sample comprises some 270,000 clones, approximately 84% of them detected only once. The ten largest account for roughly 3.2% of the sample.

Sequenced: PBMCs or T cells enriched from blood (not recorded which). The sequence is built from TRBV2 and TRBJ2-3; TRBD2 agrees with 9 junctional bases. This receptor was taken from a man between 45 and 60 years old who had recovered from COVID-19. The DNA sequence is as follows: TGTGCCAGCAGTGAAATCCCTAGCGGGACCTCAACCCCGCAGTATTTT. It codes for CASSEIPSGTSTPQYF.